The 30 T cell receptor beta chains below all came from one sample that was sequenced in a study of cytomegalovirus exposure and HLA in healthy donors. It was with 60 Vbeta and 13 Jbeta primers that the PCR ran. Sequencing was performed with immunoSEQ multiplex PCR; in TCRdb, only in-frame clones are kept and a portion is missing. This sample carries 75,000 to 100,000 clones, 64% of them seen once, and the ten largest clones take approximately 3%. The sequenced sample consisted of PBMCs. The receptors derive from a man aged 55 to 70 in good health and CMV-seronegative.

This rearrangement joins TRBV19 to TRBJ2-5; 8 bases fit TRBD1. The DNA end is a closer match to TRBJ2-7, so the J assignment may be wrong. This CDR3 contains 15 residues. CDR1 and CDR2 (germline): LNHDA, SQIVND (reference sequence). Here the CDR3 reads CASQYNRGVSYEQYF. CDR3 DNA: TGTGCCAGTCAATATAACAGGGGGGTCTCCTACGAGCAGTACTTC.

The rearrangement joins TRBV9 to TRBJ2-5; D is perhaps TRBD1 (6 bases). V lost 1 base and J 4 bases, leaving 14 bases between the germline ends. The germline V gene encodes CDR1 SGDLS and CDR2 YYNGEE. The CDR3 has 15 residues. The CDR3 coding sequence is TGTGCCAGCAGCGTACATCCAGGGGATGGAGAGACCCAGTACTTC. Protein: CASSVHPGDGETQYF.

There are a few counts of this clone. The chain employs TRBV11-3 and TRBJ1-1; D not resolved. The V gene's germline CDR1 is SGHNT and CDR2 YENEEA. The CDR3 runs 14 residues. Trimming left V 3 bases short and J 3 bases short, with 11 bases between. The CDR3 loop is CASSLGGRDTEAFF. The CDR3 DNA reads TGTGCCAGCAGCTTGGGAGGACGGGACACTGAAGCTTTCTTT.

Only one count was recorded for this clone. The chain uses TRBV28 and TRBJ2-3, with 9 bases that match TRBD1. Germline CDR1 is MDHEN and CDR2 is SYDVKM. The CDR3 has 19 residues. V lost 3 bases to trimming and J lost 3 bases; unmatched junction nucleotides: 16. CDR3 sequence (DNA): TGTGCCAGCAGTTTCGGGCCGAACGAATTCGGACAGGGGACAGATACGCAGTATTTT. Translated, it gives CASSFGPNEFGQGTDTQYF.

This clone was counted once. The chain is built from TRBV29-1 and TRBJ2-7; a possible D gene is TRBD1 (6 bases). CDR3 length: 14 amino acids. Germline V gene data show CDR1 as SQVTM and CDR2 as ANQGSEA. V was trimmed by 3 bases and J by 0 bases, leaving 12 bases between them. In DNA, the CDR3 is TGCAGCGTTGAGGGACAAGACAGCTCCTACGAGCAGTACTTC. Translating it yields CSVEGQDSSYEQYF.

The chain is built from TRBV7-9 and TRBJ1-4, with 8 bases fitting TRBD1. Germline loops: CDR1 SEHNR, CDR2 FQNEAQ (reference sequence). The trim removed 5 bases at V and 0 bases at J, leaving 2 bases unmatched. CDR3 size: 15 residues. CDR3 nucleotide sequence: TGTGCCAGCAGCGTGACAGGGGCAACTAATGAAAAACTGTTTTTT. Amino acid sequence: CASSVTGATNEKLFF.

The chain employs TRBV5-1 and TRBJ1-1; possible D gene TRBD1, 5 bases. The CDR3 is 15 amino acids. Per the germline V gene, CDR1 is SGHRS and CDR2 is YFSETQ. V was clipped by 4 bases and J by 3 bases, with 16 bases between them. In DNA, the CDR3 is TGCGCCAGCAGCAGAGACAGATTAGAACACACTGAAGCTTTCTTT. Translation: CASSRDRLEHTEAFF.

The CDR3 DNA reads TGTGCCAGCAGTCCCCTCGGGGGTAATCAGCCCCAGCATTTT. As protein: CASSPLGGNQPQHF. The rearrangement joins TRBV28 to TRBJ1-5; TRBD1 is a possible D gene (5 bases). Germline lookup yields CDR1 MDHEN and CDR2 SYDVKM. CDR3 length equals 14 residues. The V and J ends lost 5 bases and 4 bases respectively, with 12 bases between them.

The CDR3 DNA reads as TGCGCCAGCAGCCAAGATCCCTCCCAGGGGGCTAACGGGAACACTGAAGCTTTCTTT. Translation gives CASSQDPSQGANGNTEAFF. The chain couples TRBV4-1 to TRBJ1-1; 8 positions agree with TRBD1. Germline lookup yields CDR1 MGHRA and CDR2 YSYEKL. This CDR3 region has 19 residues. V gave up 0 bases and J gave up 1 base; unmatched junction bases: 13.

Comment on this clone: Within the sample, other DNA sequences also encode this same CDR3. The V gene is TRBV2, the J gene TRBJ2-3; weak D call: TRBD1 (5 bases). This CDR3 spans 16 amino acids. V dropped 6 bases and J dropped 4 bases, with 20 bases sitting between them. CDR1 is SNHLY, CDR2 FYNNEI, per germline. Here the CDR3 DNA reads TGTGCCAGCAGGAAAGAGACTCAGGGTATTTCAGATACGCAGTATTTT. It codes for CASRKETQGISDTQYF.

The chain employs TRBV18 and TRBJ1-1; no definite D call. Trimming took off 4 bases at V and 2 bases at J, with 11 bases between the two ends. This CDR3 has 14 amino acids. CDR1 and CDR2 (germline): KGHSH, LQKENI. CDR3 amino acids: CASSQEGGNTEAFF. CDR3 nucleotides: TGTGCCAGCTCACAGGAGGGAGGAAACACTGAAGCTTTCTTT. The variable domain in full, completed from reference TRBV18 and TRBJ1-1, reads NAGVMQNPRHLVRRRGQEARLRCSPMKGHSHVYWYRQLPEEGLKFMVYLQKENIIDESGMPKERFSAEFPKEGPSILRIQQVVRGDSAAYFCASSQEGGNTEAFFGQGTRLTVV.

J is TRBJ1-1 and V is TRBV7-2; D is unclear. Trimming took off 1 base at V and 7 bases at J, with 10 bases between the two ends. The CDR3 spans 13 residues. CDR1 and CDR2 (germline): SGHTA, FQGNSA. The CDR3 coding sequence is TGTGCCAGCAGCTTAGGATGGGCCTATGAAGCTTTCTTT. Amino acids: CASSLGWAYEAFF.

The chain links TRBV29-1 to TRBJ1-2, with 7 positions matching TRBD1. Germline CDR1 reads SQVTM; CDR2 reads ANQGSEA. Trimming took 3 bases from V and 4 from J; bases not matched to a gene: 5. The CDR3 spans 13 residues. The DNA of the CDR3 is TGCAGCGTTGATACAGGGGAAATCTATGGCTACACCTTC. It codes for CSVDTGEIYGYTF.

This chain joins TRBV9 and TRBJ1-1; D perhaps matches TRBD1 (6 bases). The CDR3 is made up of 16 amino acids. V was trimmed by 2 bases and J by 3 bases, leaving 17 bases between them. The V gene's germline CDR1 is SGDLS and CDR2 YYNGEE. CDR3 protein: CASSVGGLGVDTEAFF. The DNA of the CDR3 is TGTGCCAGCAGCGTTGGGGGCTTAGGGGTGGACACTGAAGCTTTCTTT. The whole variable domain, remainder taken from reference TRBV9 and TRBJ1-1, is DSGVTQTPKHLITATGQRVTLRCSPRSGDLSVYWYQQSLDQGLQFLIQYYNGEERAKGNILERFSAQQFPDLHSELNLSSLELGDSALYFCASSVGGLGVDTEAFFGQGTRLTVV.

This clone showed up just a few times. The chain carries TRBV19 and TRBJ1-4; D uncertain. Trimming removed 1 base at V and 5 bases at J, with 5 bases between. The germline V gene encodes CDR1 LNHDA and CDR2 SQIVND (reference sequence). This CDR3 has 13 amino acids. The CDR3 DNA sequence: TGTGCCAGTAGTATAGTCATGAATGAAAAACTGTTTTTT. It yields the protein CASSIVMNEKLFF.

The V call is TRBV7-3, the J call TRBJ2-2; D is perhaps TRBD1 (5 bases). V shed 5 bases and J shed 7 bases, with 8 bases lying between them. Germline V gene sequence: CDR1 SGHTA, CDR2 FQGTGA. The CDR3 loop spans 12 amino acids. CDR3 sequence reads: CASSPQGGELFF. Written as DNA, the CDR3 is TGTGCCAGCAGCCCCCAGGGCGGGGAGCTGTTTTTT.

This chain connects TRBV9 to TRBJ2-1; D unresolved. CDR1 and CDR2 (germline): SGDLS, YYNGEE. The CDR3 extends over 11 amino acids. The V end lost 3 bases, the J end lost 7 bases, and 5 bases lay between the germline ends. CDR3 residues: CASSATNEQFF. Here the CDR3 DNA reads TGTGCCAGCAGCGCTACGAATGAGCAGTTCTTC. The complete variable domain, with remaining parts taken from reference TRBV9 and TRBJ2-1, reads DSGVTQTPKHLITATGQRVTLRCSPRSGDLSVYWYQQSLDQGLQFLIQYYNGEERAKGNILERFSAQQFPDLHSELNLSSLELGDSALYFCASSATNEQFFGPGTRLTVL.

In nucleotides, the CDR3 is TGTGCCAGCAGTTACTTCTCAGGGTCCTATGGCTACACCTTC. Protein product: CASSYFSGSYGYTF. The chain combines TRBV6-5 with TRBJ1-2; D may be TRBD1 (5 bases). The CDR3 extends over 14 amino acids. V was trimmed by 1 base and J by 4 bases, leaving 10 bases between them. The V gene's germline CDR1 is MNHEY and CDR2 SVGAGI.

This rearrangement joins TRBV7-3 to TRBJ2-3; the match to TRBD2 covers 10 bases. The CDR3 spans 15 residues. Germline CDR1 and CDR2: SGHTA and FQGTGA. Germline trimming cut 5 bases from V and 3 bases from J; bases unmatched to any gene: 5. CDR3 sequence (DNA): TGTGCCAGCAGCAGGAGCGGGGGGGGGACAGATACGCAGTATTTT. It specifies CASSRSGGGTDTQYF.

The chain carries TRBV5-1 and TRBJ2-7; 7 bases are a match to TRBD1. Losses at the gene ends were 2 bases for V and 0 bases for J; bases not matched to a gene: 2. Germline values: CDR1 SGHRS, CDR2 YFSETQ. The CDR3 has 14 residues. The CDR3 here is CASSLQGSSYEQYF. CDR3 nucleotide sequence: TGCGCCAGCAGCTTACAGGGGAGCTCCTACGAGCAGTACTTC. Variable domain in full (rest from reference TRBV5-1 and TRBJ2-7): KAGVTQTPRYLIKTRGQQVTLSCSPISGHRSVSWYQQTPGQGLQFLFEYFSETQRNKGNFPGRFSGRQFSNSRSEMNVSTLELGDSALYLCASSLQGSSYEQYFGPGTRLTVT.

The gene calls are TRBV5-1 and TRBJ2-1; 7 bases are shared with TRBD2. The CDR3 consists of 16 residues. Germline trimming cut 1 base from V and 0 bases from J; bases unmatched to any gene: 4. CDR1 and CDR2 (germline): SGHRS, YFSETQ. The CDR3 loop reads CASSLYSGTSYNEQFF. The CDR3 bases are TGCGCCAGCAGCTTGTACAGCGGGACCTCCTACAATGAGCAGTTCTTC.

The rearrangement joins TRBV5-1 to TRBJ2-1, with 10 bases fitting TRBD2. Germline V gives CDR1 SGHRS, CDR2 YFSETQ. Trimming at V came to 0 bases and at J to 8 bases, leaving 8 bases not matched to a gene. CDR3 length equals 16 residues. CDR3 DNA: TGCGCCAGCAGCTTGGGGGGACTAGCGAGTAAAGATGAGCAGTTCTTC. Amino acid sequence: CASSLGGLASKDEQFF.

The rearrangement links TRBV7-8 to TRBJ2-7, with TRBD1 matching over 8 bases. Trimming cost V 3 bases and J 13 bases; bases outside gene matches: 11. The CDR3 extends over 13 amino acids. Germline V CDR1 and CDR2: SGHVS, FQNEAQ. CDR3 DNA: TGTGCCAGCAGCTTGGACGCCGTGACAGGGGAATACTTC. This translates into CASSLDAVTGEYF.

The CDR3 is CASSESLITEAFF. The DNA of the CDR3 is TGTGCCAGCAGTGAATCACTGATCACTGAAGCTTTCTTT. The chain uses TRBV6-1 and TRBJ1-1; D remains unclear. Between the trimmed V and J ends, which lost 2 bases and 4 bases, there was a span of 8 bases. The germline V gene has CDR1 MNHNS and CDR2 SASEGT. This CDR3 is 13 amino acids long.

The rearrangement joins TRBV4-1 to TRBJ2-1; 8 positions match TRBD2. The CDR3 length is 18 residues. Germline values: CDR1 MGHRA, CDR2 YSYEKL. V was clipped by 0 bases and J by 14 bases; unmatched bases: 21. The chain's CDR3 is CASSQDLVGSGVPIREFF. CDR3 in DNA: TGCGCCAGCAGCCAAGATTTAGTAGGTAGCGGGGTCCCTATTAGGGAGTTCTTC.

This chain connects TRBV11-2 to TRBJ2-1; D is uncertain. With 5 bases removed from V and 1 base from J, the gap between germline ends came to 6 bases. CDR1 SGHAT and CDR2 FQNNGV come from the germline V gene. This CDR3 comprises 13 residues. The CDR3 sequence is CASSQLSYNEQFF. CDR3 coding DNA: TGTGCCAGCAGCCAACTTTCCTACAATGAGCAGTTCTTC.

This clone was recorded a few times. The rearrangement uses TRBV5-4 and TRBJ2-7, with a possible D match to TRBD2 (5 bases). V was pared by 1 base and J by 3 bases, with 11 bases between. Germline V gene lookup returns CDR1 SGHNT and CDR2 YYREEE (reference sequence). The CDR3 runs 14 residues. CDR3 sequence: CASSLLGLNYEQYF. CDR3 coding DNA: TGTGCCAGCAGCTTGCTAGGACTCAACTACGAGCAGTACTTC. The full variable domain, in which reference TRBV5-4 and TRBJ2-7 provide the parts outside the CDR3, is ETGVTQSPTHLIKTRGQQVTLRCSSQSGHNTVSWYQQALGQGPQFIFQYYREEENGRGNFPPRFSGLQFPNYSSELNVNALELDDSALYLCASSLLGLNYEQYFGPGTRLTVT.

V gene TRBV7-9 combines with J gene TRBJ1-6, with D possibly being TRBD1 (6 bases). V was pared by 1 base and J by 8 bases, with 12 bases between. The CDR3 has 15 amino acids. Germline CDR1 and CDR2: SEHNR and FQNEAQ (reference sequence). The CDR3 reads CASSLGGQSYSPLHF. The DNA for the CDR3 is TGTGCCAGCAGCTTAGGAGGACAGAGCTATTCACCCCTCCACTTT.

The chain joins TRBV4-1 to TRBJ2-5; D uncertain. V lost 1 base, J lost 0 bases, and 9 bases lay in between. This CDR3 contains 15 residues. Germline CDR1 MGHRA, CDR2 YSYEKL. CDR3 residues: CASSQGSVDQETQYF. The DNA of the CDR3 is TGCGCCAGCAGCCAAGGCTCGGTAGACCAAGAGACCCAGTACTTC.

V and J are TRBV5-1 and TRBJ1-1, with D perhaps matching TRBD1 (6 bases). CDR1 SGHRS and CDR2 YFSETQ come from the germline V gene. The CDR3 is 15 residues long. The germline V and J ends were trimmed by 3 bases and 0 bases, with 12 bases remaining between them. CDR3 sequence reads: CASSWDKGLNTEAFF. The CDR3 DNA follows: TGCGCCAGCAGCTGGGACAAGGGATTGAACACTGAAGCTTTCTTT.